Listed below are T cell receptor beta chains from one sample, sequenced in a study of T cell responses to AZD1222 COVID-19 vaccine. The repertoire was sequenced with immunoSEQ multiplex PCR; TCRdb's copy has only in-frame clones and lacks some. The data contain 100,000 to 150,000 clones, about nine tenths of them singletons. Here the sequenced sample was peripheral blood, taken on day 0 of AZD1222 vaccination. Receptors were obtained from an adult in good health. Each CDR3 is given with its conserved first and last residue. D genes are given only for firm matches. Clone size is given for some rows only: seen once, a few or many times, or a class if the clone is expanded.

clone_size	d_call	j_call	v_call	cdr3_nt	cdr3_aa
-	TRBD1	TRBJ1-4	TRBV7-9	TGTGCCAGCAGCTTAGGATCGAACAGGGGCGAAAAACTGTTTTTT	CASSLGSNRGEKLFF
-	TRBD1	TRBJ2-7	TRBV5-4	TGTGCCAGCAGCCCTAACAGGGGCCGACGAGAGCAGTACTTC	CASSPNRGRREQYF
-	-	TRBJ2-7	TRBV6-5	TGTGCCTGCAGGACCTACGAGCAGTACTTC	CACRTYEQYF
-	TRBD2	TRBJ2-7	TRBV6-5	TGTGCCAGCAGTTACGGGACTAGCGGGTCCTACGAGCAGTACTTC	CASSYGTSGSYEQYF
-	-	TRBJ2-7	TRBV7-8	TGTGCCAGCAGCTTCGGGGCCCCGGGGGAAGAGCAGTACTTC	CASSFGAPGEEQYF
-	-	TRBJ1-5	TRBV28	TGTGCCAGCAGTTTGTTGACAGCCCAGGGCAATCAGCCCCAGCATTTT	CASSLLTAQGNQPQHF
few	TRBD1	TRBJ2-7	TRBV7-8	TGTGCCAGCAGCCGTGCCCTGACAGGGGGCAAGCGACACGAGCAGTACTTC	CASSRALTGGKRHEQYF
-	TRBD1	TRBJ1-1	TRBV7-9	TGTGCCAGCAGCTTGGTGAGGGACAGGGGGCGGAACACTGAAGCTTTCTTT	CASSLVRDRGRNTEAFF
-	-	TRBJ1-2	TRBV10-3	TGTGCCATCAGTGATGGAGAGAGAGCTAACTATGGCTACACCTTC	CAISDGERANYGYTF
-	TRBD1	TRBJ1-2	TRBV10-2	TGCGCCAGCACAGGGGGAGGGAATGGCTACACCTTC	CASTGGGNGYTF
-	TRBD1	TRBJ1-6	TRBV5-1	TGCGCCAGCAGCTTGGGAACCGGGACAGGGGATTCACCCCTCCACTTT	CASSLGTGTGDSPLHF
-	TRBD1	TRBJ1-4	TRBV7-9	TGTGCCAGCAGCTTAGGGGCAGGGGGCGATGAAAAACTGTTTTTT	CASSLGAGGDEKLFF
-	-	TRBJ2-1	TRBV18	TGTGCCAGCTCACCAGCCTTATACAATGAGCAGTTCTTC	CASSPALYNEQFF
-	-	TRBJ2-1	TRBV19	TGTGCCAGTACCCCGCTGTCGAGCTCCTACAATGAGCAGTTCTTC	CASTPLSSSYNEQFF
once	-	TRBJ2-2	TRBV19	TGTGCCAGTAGGCCTCCGACAGCAGGGGAGCTGTTTTTT	CASRPPTAGELFF
-	TRBD1	TRBJ1-2	TRBV7-9	TGTGCCAGCAGTTCGGGACAGTACTATGGCTACACCTTC	CASSSGQYYGYTF
-	TRBD2	TRBJ2-2	TRBV5-1	TGCGCCAGCAGCGAGCGGGGCTCGGGGAACACCGGGGAGCTGTTTTTT	CASSERGSGNTGELFF
once	-	TRBJ2-3	TRBV9	TGTGCCAGCAGCGTGGCGGAGGGTTCCTATACGCAGTATTTT	CASSVAEGSYTQYF
-	-	TRBJ1-2	TRBV30	TGTGCCTGGAGTTTAGCGCCGGCTAACTATGGCTACACCTTC	CAWSLAPANYGYTF
once	-	TRBJ1-5	TRBV19	TGTGCCACTAGGGACCTCACGGGGATAGGGCCCCAGCATTTT	CATRDLTGIGPQHF
-	-	TRBJ2-3	TRBV19	TGTGCCAGTAGTCCCGTGGGGGGAGATTCTAGCACAGATACGCAGTATTTT	CASSPVGGDSSTDTQYF
-	-	TRBJ1-2	TRBV6-5	TGTGCCAGCAGTTACGGGACACACAGAGGCGGCTACACCTTC	CASSYGTHRGGYTF
-	-	TRBJ2-7	TRBV12-3/TRBV12-4	TGTGCCAGCAGTTGGGGCGAGCAGTACTTC	CASSWGEQYF
once	-	TRBJ2-7	TRBV2	TGTGCCAGCAAACATACAAAGGGTTTGTACGAGCAGTACTTC	CASKHTKGLYEQYF
-	TRBD1	TRBJ2-7	TRBV9	TGTGCCAGCAGCCCCCCCACGGGACAGGCCTACGAGCAGTACTTC	CASSPPTGQAYEQYF
few	-	TRBJ1-5	TRBV2	TGTGCCAGCAGTGACGGTGGGCAGCCCCAGCATTTT	CASSDGGQPQHF
-	-	TRBJ2-7	TRBV3-1/TRBV3-2	TGTGCCAGCAGCCAATTTAAGGGCCCCTACGAGCAGTACTTC	CASSQFKGPYEQYF
-	TRBD1	TRBJ1-2	TRBV7-8	TGTGCCAGCAGCAGGGAGAGGGCAGGGGGACATGGCTACACCTTC	CASSRERAGGHGYTF
-	-	TRBJ1-5	TRBV19	TGTGCCAGTAGTATCCCGGCGACCAACAGGGCCCTCGATCAGCCCCAGCATTTT	CASSIPATNRALDQPQHF
-	TRBD1	TRBJ2-1	TRBV24-1	TGTGCCACCAGTGATGCAGACAGGGGGGTCAATGAGCAGTTCTTC	CATSDADRGVNEQFF
-	TRBD2	TRBJ2-5	TRBV4-1	TGCGCCAGCAGCCAGAGCCAGACTAGCGGGTACCAAGAGACCCAGTACTTC	CASSQSQTSGYQETQYF
-	-	TRBJ1-1	TRBV19	TGTGCCAGTAGTATACGGGGAGGCACTGAAGCTTTCTTT	CASSIRGGTEAFF
-	TRBD2	TRBJ2-1	TRBV4-1	TGCGCCAGCAGCCAATCGGCTAGCGGGTCCTACAATGAGCAGTTCTTC	CASSQSASGSYNEQFF
-	TRBD2	TRBJ2-5	TRBV19	TGTGCCAGTAGTCCCCTGGGGACTAGCGAAGAGACCCAGTACTTC	CASSPLGTSEETQYF
-	TRBD2	TRBJ2-1	TRBV5-1	TGCGCCAGCAGCCCGGGACTAGCGGCCTCCTACAATGAGCAGTTCTTC	CASSPGLAASYNEQFF
-	TRBD2	TRBJ2-2	TRBV9	TGTGCCAGCAGCGAAACCGGGACTAGCGTCACCGGGGAGCTGTTTTTT	CASSETGTSVTGELFF
-	TRBD2	TRBJ2-5	TRBV20-1	TGCAGTGCTAGTCGGATCACGGGACTAGCGGGAGAGACCCAGTACTTC	CSASRITGLAGETQYF
-	-	TRBJ1-2	TRBV2	TGTGCCAGCAGACTTACGTGGGGCTACACCTTC	CASRLTWGYTF
-	TRBD1	TRBJ2-7	TRBV27	TGTGCCAGCAGTCAAACGACAGGGGGTACCTACGAGCAGTACTTC	CASSQTTGGTYEQYF
-	-	TRBJ2-3	TRBV7-9	TGTGCCAGCAGCTTGGGCACTAGACAGGATTTT	CASSLGTRQDF
-	TRBD1	TRBJ1-1	TRBV19	TGTGCCAGTAGTAACAACAGGGGGCGGTGGACTGAAGCTTTCTTT	CASSNNRGRWTEAFF
-	-	TRBJ2-4	TRBV6-1	TGTGCCAGCAGTGAAGCAGCGGACGAGTTTCAGTACTTC	CASSEAADEFQYF
-	-	TRBJ1-1	TRBV15	TGTGCCACCAGCAGAGATCCTCGCATAATGAACACTGAAGCTTTCTTT	CATSRDPRIMNTEAFF
-	TRBD1	TRBJ1-1	TRBV12-3/TRBV12-4	TGTGCCAGCAGGACCGATAACAGGGGCGATGCTTTCTTT	CASRTDNRGDAFF
-	-	TRBJ1-2	TRBV7-2	TGTGCCAGCAGCTTAAGGGGCAGCCCCCACGGCTACACCTTC	CASSLRGSPHGYTF
-	-	TRBJ1-1	TRBV4-2	TGTGCCAGCAGCCAAGCGGCTCAGGCAGTGGGGAACACTGAAGCTTTCTTT	CASSQAAQAVGNTEAFF
once	-	TRBJ2-1	TRBV7-2	TGTGCCAGCAGCACCGTGGGCATAAGGGAGCAGTTCTTC	CASSTVGIREQFF
-	-	TRBJ2-7	TRBV10-3	TGTGCCGCCGGAATCAGGGAGCAGTACTTC	CAAGIREQYF
-	TRBD1	TRBJ2-3	TRBV5-4	TGTGCCAGCAGCTCAAACAGGGGGAGCACAGATACGCAGTATTTT	CASSSNRGSTDTQYF
-	TRBD1	TRBJ1-3	TRBV19	TGTGCCAGTAGCCTTGGGACAGAGTGGGGTAACACCATATATTTT	CASSLGTEWGNTIYF
-	-	TRBJ1-6	TRBV28	TGTGCCAGCAGTTTACGGGGGGATTCACCCCTCCACTTT	CASSLRGDSPLHF
-	TRBD2	TRBJ2-5	TRBV5-1	TGCGCCAGCAGCTCTCGCCCTAGCGGGAGGCTGAACCTCCAAGAGACCCAGTACTTC	CASSSRPSGRLNLQETQYF
once	-	TRBJ2-7	TRBV7-2	TGTGCCAGCAGTCAAAGCGGATACTACGAGCAGTACTTC	CASSQSGYYEQYF
once	TRBD1	TRBJ1-2	TRBV4-3	TGCGCCAGCAGCCAAGCTGGGGGACAGGGGAATGGCTACACCTTC	CASSQAGGQGNGYTF
-	TRBD2	TRBJ2-3	TRBV30	TGTGCCTGGAGTGTAGGGGCGGGACTATCGACTGATACGCAGTATTTT	CAWSVGAGLSTDTQYF
-	-	TRBJ1-1	TRBV5-1	TGCGCCAGCAGCTTGGAGGGCTTGAACACTGAAGCTTTCTTT	CASSLEGLNTEAFF
-	-	TRBJ2-7	TRBV19	TGTGCCAGTAGTATAAAGCAGGGGCCCACCGAGCAGTACTTC	CASSIKQGPTEQYF
-	-	TRBJ1-5	TRBV6-1	TGTGCCAGCAGTGACATGACAGTTTATAGCAATCAGCCCCAGCATTTT	CASSDMTVYSNQPQHF
-	TRBD1	TRBJ2-7	TRBV3-1/TRBV3-2	TGTGCCAGCAGCCCGTGGGACAGCTCCTACGAGCAGTACTTC	CASSPWDSSYEQYF
few	-	TRBJ2-7	TRBV6-4	TGTGCCAGCAGTGACGCGGTACGGACTCCCTACGAGCAGTACTTC	CASSDAVRTPYEQYF